Sequencing of this TCR beta chain was carried out in a study of T cell responses to AZD1222 COVID-19 vaccine. General study results and limits: A rise in Spike-specific TCR breadth and depth followed two AZD1222 doses. Vaccine-associated CD4 TCRs ranged over spike, dominating at 160-218 and 743-854. In the spike-specific TCR repertoire, nearly half reportedly target unmutated variant regions. Sampled repertoires all dated from after the peak T cell response.

Unmatched junction bases numbered 6, after V lost 3 bases and J lost 7 bases. There are 14 residues in the CDR3. Germline V gene sequence: CDR1 LNHDA, CDR2 SQIVND (reference sequence). About this clone: The antigen is unknown.

Here immunoSEQ multiplex PCR was the method, and the copy in TCRdb shows in-frame clones only, minus some. The sample holds about 150,000 clones; 85% to 90% are singletons and the top ten take roughly a tenth. The receptor was derived from an adult who received the AZD1222 COVID-19 vaccine. The rearrangement uses TRBV19 and TRBJ1-2; 9 nucleotides align to TRBD1. Sequences were derived from peripheral blood, sampled 28 days after the second AZD1222 dose. CDR3 loop: CASSIGTGRGGYTF. CDR3 sequence (DNA): TGTGCCAGTAGTATCGGGACAGGGAGGGGTGGCTACACCTTC.